Included here is one T cell receptor (beta chain) sequence, with context. Its antigen is unidentified. Clones were sequenced by immunoSEQ multiplex PCR, and TCRdb holds only the in-frame ones, with some missing. This sample yields about 150,000 clones, of which 94% are seen a single time; around 1.3% belongs to the top ten. These data belong to a study of T cell responses to AZD1222 COVID-19 vaccine. General study points: Spike-specific TCRs gained breadth and depth after people received two AZD1222 doses.

The CDR3 runs 13 residues. Trimming took 4 bases from V and 5 from J, leaving 11 bases between them. The germline gives CDR1 SEHNR, CDR2 FQNEAQ (reference sequence). The source material was peripheral blood, sampled on day 0 of AZD1222 vaccination. The chain is built from TRBV7-9 and TRBJ2-5, with D possibly being TRBD1 (7 bases). The receptor was derived from an adult in good health. CDR3 nucleotide sequence: TGTGCCAGCAGCTCCGCGGGACAGGAGACCCAGTACTTC. Residues: CASSSAGQETQYF.